A single sample is the source of the 32 T cell receptor beta chains below, sequenced in a study of cytomegalovirus exposure and HLA in healthy donors. The PCR ran on 60 Vbeta and 13 Jbeta primers. Here immunoSEQ multiplex PCR was the method, and the copy in TCRdb shows in-frame clones only, minus some. This sample carries around 140,000 clones, about 80% of them seen once, and the ten largest clones take around 1.5%. The source material was PBMCs. These receptors all come from a man under 40 in good health and CMV-seropositive.

The chain carries TRBV12-5 and TRBJ1-2, with D perhaps TRBD1 (5 bases). The CDR3 is made up of 14 amino acids. From germline, CDR1 is LGHNT and CDR2 FRNRAP. V was pared by 0 bases and J by 2 bases, with 7 bases between. CDR3 sequence: CASGLVNRNYGYTF. Written as DNA, the CDR3 is TGTGCTAGTGGTTTGGTAAACAGGAACTATGGCTACACCTTC.

In DNA form, the CDR3 reads TGTGCCAGCAGTTCCGGACAGGGGTCTTCCTACGAGCAGTACTTC. This sequence encodes CASSSGQGSSYEQYF. The rearrangement joins TRBV28 to TRBJ2-7; 9 bases align to TRBD1. The CDR3 runs 15 residues. Germline V gene data show CDR1 as MDHEN and CDR2 as SYDVKM. The ends lost 4 bases at V and 1 base at J; junction bases unmatched: 5.

The rearrangement uses TRBV7-6 and TRBJ1-1; 7 nucleotides align to TRBD1. The CDR3 extends over 17 amino acids. Germline V gene data show CDR1 as SGHVS and CDR2 as FNYEAQ. V lost 5 bases and J lost 3; bases outside the gene matches: 15. This CDR3 is CASSPRPGGVGDTEAFF. The CDR3 nucleotides are TGTGCCAGCAGCCCCAGACCAGGGGGAGTTGGGGACACTGAAGCTTTCTTT.

This chain connects TRBV28 to TRBJ1-2; a weak D match, TRBD1 (5 bases). V lost 2 bases and J 8 bases, leaving 9 bases between the germline ends. Germline CDR1 reads MDHEN; CDR2 reads SYDVKM. This CDR3 comprises 12 residues. In DNA form, the CDR3 reads TGTGCCAGCAGTTTACCTCAGGGAGGCTACACCTTC. Encoded protein: CASSLPQGGYTF.

The chain uses TRBV28 and TRBJ2-3; 7 bases map to TRBD2. This CDR3 comprises 15 residues. V dropped 5 bases and J dropped 3; count of bases not matched to a gene: 8. The germline CDR1 and CDR2 sequences are MDHEN and SYDVKM. In DNA, the CDR3 is TGTGCCAGCAGTGCCCCGGGGGGTAGGACAGATACGCAGTATTTT. The encoded protein is CASSAPGGRTDTQYF.

The chain has TRBV5-6 and TRBJ2-3; 11 positions agree with TRBD2. The CDR3 runs to 14 residues. V was pared by 9 bases and J by 6 bases, with 9 bases of the junction left unmatched. Germline V gene lookup returns CDR1 SGHDT and CDR2 YYEEEE. Here the CDR3 reads CATASGGPGDTQYF. The CDR3 region has the DNA TGTGCCACCGCTAGCGGGGGGCCAGGGGATACGCAGTATTTT.

V and J are TRBV20-1 and TRBJ1-2; 9 bases line up with TRBD1. CDR3 length: 11 amino acids. Germline V gene sequence: CDR1 DFQATT, CDR2 SNEGSKA (reference sequence). The CDR3 sequence is CSGGTGKVYTF. CDR3 coding DNA: TGCAGCGGGGGGACAGGGAAAGTCTACACCTTC.

The chain joins TRBV27 to TRBJ2-7, with 9 nucleotides matching TRBD2. This CDR3 is 15 amino acids long. Germline V gene lookup returns CDR1 MNHEY and CDR2 SMNVEV (reference sequence). J gave up 1 base and V 6 bases, and 7 bases lay outside the gene matches. The CDR3 is CASRGSGGHSYEQYF. The CDR3 DNA reads as TGTGCCAGCAGGGGTAGCGGGGGCCATTCCTACGAGCAGTACTTC.

This clone was recorded a few times. The V call is TRBV30, the J call TRBJ1-2, with D possibly TRBD1 on 5 matching bases. Germline values: CDR1 GTSNPN, CDR2 SVGIG (reference sequence). Trimming pared 5 bases from V and 10 bases from J, leaving 17 bases between. The CDR3 contains 12 residues. The CDR3 bases are TGTGCCTGGGGAACTCCAGGGAACTCCTACACCTTC. This codes for CAWGTPGNSYTF.

This chain uses TRBV18 with TRBJ2-1; 12 bases agree with TRBD1. The germline gives CDR1 KGHSH, CDR2 LQKENI. Trimming cost V 5 bases and J 8 bases; bases outside gene matches: 4. The CDR3 covers 14 residues. The chain's CDR3 is CASSAGTGGDEQFF. In nucleotides, the CDR3 is TGTGCCAGCTCAGCCGGGACAGGGGGCGATGAGCAGTTCTTC.

The chain employs TRBV6-1 and TRBJ2-7; possibly TRBD1 for D (6 bases). This CDR3 has 15 amino acids. V was clipped by 6 bases and J by 1 base, with 16 bases between them. Looked up from germline, CDR1 is MNHNS and CDR2 is SASEGT. CDR3 loop: CASSALTGASYEQYF. The CDR3 nucleotides read TGTGCCAGCAGCGCTCTGACAGGCGCTTCCTACGAGCAGTACTTC.

The V call is TRBV4-1, the J call TRBJ1-2, with D possibly TRBD1 on 5 matching bases. V was trimmed by 2 bases and J by 4 bases, leaving 11 bases between them. Germline V lookup: CDR1 MGHRA, CDR2 YSYEKL. The CDR3 loop spans 14 amino acids. The CDR3 coding sequence is TGCGCCAGCAGCCAACCGACAGATATCTATGGCTACACCTTC. It translates to CASSQPTDIYGYTF.

The genes are TRBV7-2 and TRBJ2-1; 13 bases are shared with TRBD2. The CDR3 loop spans 15 amino acids. V trimming: 5 bases; J trimming: 7 bases; junction bases outside the gene matches: 5. Germline V gene data show CDR1 as SGHTA and CDR2 as FQGNSA. The DNA for the CDR3 is TGTGCCAGCAGCAGGACTAGCGGGGGAAGGAATGAGCAGTTCTTC. Protein: CASSRTSGGRNEQFF. The whole variable domain, filled in from reference TRBV7-2 and TRBJ2-1, reads GAGVSQSPSNKVTEKGKDVELRCDPISGHTALYWYRQSLGQGLEFLIYFQGNSAPDKSGLPSDRFSAERTGGSVSTLTIQRTQQEDSAVYLCASSRTSGGRNEQFFGPGTRLTVL.

The chain is built from TRBV14 and TRBJ2-1, with 8 positions matching TRBD2. Germline-derived CDR1 and CDR2 are SGHDN and FVKESK. The J segment lost 5 bases and the V segment lost 4 bases, leaving 7 bases of the junction unmatched. This CDR3 is built from 15 residues. The CDR3 protein is CASSRRLASNNEQFF. Here the CDR3 DNA reads TGTGCCAGCAGCCGCCGACTAGCGTCGAACAATGAGCAGTTCTTC. Using reference TRBV14 and TRBJ2-1 for the parts outside the CDR3, the full variable domain is EAGVTQFPSHSVIEKGQTVTLRCDPISGHDNLYWYRRVMGKEIKFLLHFVKESKQDESGMPNNRFLAERTGGTYSTLKVQPAELEDSGVYFCASSRRLASNNEQFFGPGTRLTVL.

This rearrangement joins TRBV15 to TRBJ2-7; TRBD2 is a possible D gene (6 bases). From germline, CDR1 is LNHNV and CDR2 YYDKDF (reference sequence). This CDR3 has 15 amino acids. Between the trimmed V and J ends, which lost 1 base and 1 base, there was a span of 11 bases. The CDR3 reads CATSRGASASYEQYF. CDR3 in DNA: TGTGCCACCAGCAGAGGGGCTAGCGCGTCCTACGAGCAGTACTTC.

In this sample, this clone turned up a few times. The DNA of the CDR3 is TGTGCCAGTACCCGGGGGGGTCAGCCCCAGCATTTT. This gives the protein CASTRGGQPQHF. The chain joins TRBV19 to TRBJ1-5; possible D gene TRBD1, 5 bases. The V gene lost 7 bases and the J gene lost 6 bases, with 10 bases spanning the gap. Germline V gene lookup returns CDR1 LNHDA and CDR2 SQIVND (reference sequence). The CDR3 is 12 amino acids. The complete variable domain, with remaining parts taken from reference TRBV19 and TRBJ1-5, reads DGGITQSPKYLFRKEGQNVTLSCEQNLNHDAMYWYRQDPGQGLRLIYYSQIVNDFQKGDIAEGYSVSREKKESFPLTVTSAQKNPTAFYLCASTRGGQPQHFGDGTRLSIL.

The chain employs TRBV5-1 and TRBJ2-3; 11 positions match TRBD2. J lost 0 bases, V lost 8 bases, and 11 bases had no gene match. CDR1 and CDR2 from the germline V gene are SGHRS and YFSETQ. The CDR3 runs to 17 residues. CDR3 sequence (DNA): TGCGCCAGTAGCGGCCTAGCGGGAGGACTTAGCACAGATACGCAGTATTTT. It specifies CASSGLAGGLSTDTQYF.

The rearrangement links TRBV7-8 to TRBJ2-5, with a tentative D call TRBD1 (6 bases). V dropped 2 bases and J dropped 7 bases, with 20 bases sitting between them. The CDR3 consists of 16 residues. CDR1 is SGHVS and CDR2 is FQNEAQ in the germline V gene. The DNA for the CDR3 is TGTGCCAGCAGCTTATCGTCGAGGACAGTCCCGGGGACCCAGTACTTC. Its protein is CASSLSSRTVPGTQYF.

The J gene is TRBJ2-1, the V gene TRBV6-6, with D perhaps matching TRBD1 (6 bases). Deletions cut 0 bases from V and 10 bases from J, with 13 bases between. The CDR3 covers 14 residues. The germline V gene has CDR1 MNHNY and CDR2 SVGAGI (reference sequence). The CDR3 DNA is TGTGCCAGCAGTTACTCGAGGGACACGGGAGAGCAGTTCTTC. It specifies CASSYSRDTGEQFF.

This rearrangement joins TRBV5-1 to TRBJ1-1, with 11 bases aligning to TRBD1. The J segment lost 4 bases and the V segment lost 4 bases, leaving 3 bases of the junction unmatched. The CDR3 extends over 14 amino acids. The germline V gene encodes CDR1 SGHRS and CDR2 YFSETQ. DNA of the CDR3: TGCGCCAGCAGCCCCGGACAGGGGGCCACTGAAGCTTTCTTT. It codes for CASSPGQGATEAFF.

The V and J genes are TRBV6-5 and TRBJ2-1, with 10 bases that match TRBD2. V was pared by 2 bases and J by 12 bases, with 13 bases of the junction left unmatched. The CDR3 is 16 residues long. Germline V gene data show CDR1 as MNHEY and CDR2 as SVGAGI. The CDR3 DNA sequence: TGTGCCAGCAGTTACGGAACTAGCGGGACTGGGGTTGGGCAGTTCTTC. It yields the protein CASSYGTSGTGVGQFF.

V and J are TRBV5-6 and TRBJ1-5, with 7 bases lining up with TRBD1. The germline gives CDR1 SGHDT, CDR2 YYEEEE. This CDR3 region has 14 residues. V was pared by 5 bases and J by 6 bases, with 8 bases of the junction left unmatched. As DNA, the CDR3 is TGTGCCAGCAGTTCAACAGGGGCTGGTCAGCCCCAGCATTTT. It specifies CASSSTGAGQPQHF. The full variable domain, with the rest looked up from reference TRBV5-6 and TRBJ1-5, is DAGVTQSPTHLIKTRGQQVTLRCSPKSGHDTVSWYQQALGQGPQFIFQYYEEEERQRGNFPDRFSGHQFPNYSSELNVNALLLGDSALYLCASSSTGAGQPQHFGDGTRLSIL.

This chain joins TRBV7-3 and TRBJ2-2, with 7 bases that match TRBD1. CDR1 is SGHTA, CDR2 FQGTGA, per germline. After removal of 3 bases from V and 0 bases from J, the junction contained 4 bases not matched to a gene. The CDR3 length is 16 residues. The CDR3 region has the DNA TGTGCCAGCAGCTTTAGGGACAGACCGAACACCGGGGAGCTGTTTTTT. This gives the protein CASSFRDRPNTGELFF. The variable domain in full, with the rest retrieved from reference TRBV7-3 and TRBJ2-2, is GAGVSQTPSNKVTEKGKYVELRCDPISGHTALYWYRQSLGQGPEFLIYFQGTGAADDSGLPNDRFFAVRPEGSVSTLKIQRTERGDSAVYLCASSFRDRPNTGELFFGEGSRLTVL.

This clone has just one count. The chain uses TRBV21-1 and TRBJ1-4; TRBD1 is the table's D call and was not checked against the DNA. TRBV21-1 is a known pseudogene. This CDR3 is 14 amino acids long. The CDR3 region is CASSKEDTQRKLFF. In DNA, the CDR3 is TGTGCCAGCAGCAAAGAGGACACCCAACGAAAACTGTTTTTT.

The V gene is TRBV7-9, the J gene TRBJ1-1; TRBD1 matches at 7 bases. Trimming took 1 base from V and 1 from J; bases not matched to a gene: 6. This CDR3 spans 16 amino acids. Germline CDR1 SEHNR, CDR2 FQNEAQ (reference sequence). The DNA for the CDR3 is TGTGCCAGCAGCTTAGTCAGGGGGGTGGAGAACACTGAAGCTTTCTTT. Translated: CASSLVRGVENTEAFF.

V gene TRBV28 combines with J gene TRBJ2-1, with 9 bases identical to TRBD2. This CDR3 comprises 16 residues. V lost 7 bases to trimming and J lost 2 bases; unmatched junction nucleotides: 9. The V gene's germline CDR1 is MDHEN and CDR2 SYDVKM. The CDR3 region is CASTSGAGGPYNEQFF. The CDR3 nucleotides read TGTGCCAGCACCTCCGGGGCGGGGGGGCCCTACAATGAGCAGTTCTTC.

The chain combines TRBV6-5 with TRBJ1-4; 9 bases line up with TRBD1. J was trimmed by 7 bases and V by 3 bases; bases with no gene match: 6. Germline CDR1 MNHEY, CDR2 SVGAGI. This CDR3 contains 15 residues. This CDR3 is CASSYTGGLTEKLFF. CDR3 sequence (DNA): TGTGCCAGCAGTTATACAGGGGGCCTGACTGAAAAACTGTTTTTT.

This clone was observed a few times. This sequence joins TRBV4-1 and TRBJ2-1; 10 nucleotides align to TRBD2. This CDR3 spans 15 amino acids. Germline loops: CDR1 MGHRA, CDR2 YSYEKL. The V and J ends lost 1 base and 9 bases, in that order; junction bases with no gene match: 6. This chain's CDR3 is CASSQVSGGDGEQFF. In DNA, the CDR3 is TGCGCCAGCAGCCAAGTGAGCGGGGGGGATGGTGAGCAGTTCTTC.

The rearrangement joins TRBV28 to TRBJ2-1, with no clear D. Germline V gives CDR1 MDHEN, CDR2 SYDVKM. The CDR3 runs to 11 residues. Trimming pared 6 bases from V and 15 bases from J, leaving 15 bases between. The CDR3 DNA sequence: TGTGCCAGCAGCCTAGTTTTTTTGTGGTTCTTC. Translated, it gives CASSLVFLWFF.

The chain links TRBV11-2 to TRBJ1-2; 11 positions agree with TRBD1. Germline loops: CDR1 SGHAT, CDR2 FQNNGV. V lost 3 bases and J lost 6; bases outside the gene matches: 6. This CDR3 contains 15 residues. CDR3 region: CASSLGGQGDNGYTF. CDR3 bases: TGTGCCAGCAGCTTGGGGGGACAGGGGGACAATGGCTACACCTTC.

The CDR3 loop reads CASSLSTAGRAFF. The CDR3 nucleotides are TGTGCCAGCAGCCTTTCCACCGCAGGGAGGGCTTTCTTT. The chain uses TRBV21-1 and TRBJ1-1. TRBV21-1 is a recognized pseudogene. The CDR3 sequence is 13 residues long.

The table lists this clone with a count of one. This chain joins TRBV10-3 and TRBJ2-3; 9 positions agree with TRBD2. With V trimmed by 5 bases and J by 4 bases, 10 bases remained unmatched. The germline CDR1 and CDR2 sequences are ENHRY and SYGVKD. This CDR3 comprises 16 residues. This CDR3 reads CAISWAVAGVSDTQYF. CDR3 coding DNA: TGTGCCATCAGTTGGGCGGTAGCGGGAGTATCAGATACGCAGTATTTT.